The sequence of this T cell receptor (beta chain) was determined in a study of cytomegalovirus exposure and HLA in healthy donors. CDR3 size: 14 residues. Germline V lookup: CDR1 MNHNS, CDR2 SASEGT. V lost 5 bases, J lost 4 bases, and 14 bases lay in between. In the PCR, 60 Vbeta and 13 Jbeta primers were used. Measured with immunoSEQ multiplex PCR; TCRdb has only the in-frame clones, and not every one. The table includes 210,000 or so clones, about 80% detected once. The sample comprised PBMCs. The V gene is TRBV6-1, the J gene TRBJ1-1; no clear D. The source of this sequence is a woman aged 55-75 years in good health and CMV-seropositive. CDR3 amino acids: CASSLSGVVTEAFF. CDR3 DNA sequence: TGTGCCAGCAGTCTCTCCGGAGTAGTCACTGAAGCTTTCTTT.